In its sample, the clone carrying this T cell receptor beta chain was seen many times. Its cognate antigen is unknown. The read gets to within 3 residues of the CDR3 end, and the germline J gene fills in the rest. Germline CDR1 and CDR2: LNHDA and SQIVND (reference sequence). Deletions cut 4 bases from V and 2 bases from J, with 6 bases between. The CDR3 spans 14 residues. These data are taken from a study of T cell clonality in common variable immunodeficiency. General study results and limits: TCRbeta clonality was increased in CVID versus healthy controls. Fewer deletions and N-nucleotide insertions were reportedly seen in common variable immunodeficiency TCR beta sequences. Links between repertoire features and CVID complications were heterogeneity-limited. Shared TCRbeta clones were fewer between CVID subjects than controls.

Clones were sequenced by immunoSEQ multiplex PCR, and TCRdb holds only the in-frame ones, with some missing. Captured here are roughly 16,000 clones, none seen once; the top ten comprise 14%. Aged roughly 9 to 65 years, CVID subjects averaged roughly 43 years old. The specimen was peripheral blood mononuclear cells. The chain combines TRBV19 with TRBJ2-6, with D tentatively TRBD1 (6 bases). This clonotype originated in a human donor with common variable immunodeficiency. The covered CDR3 bases are TGTGCCAGTAGTAACAGGGCTGGGGCCAACGTC. This codes for CASSNRAGANV. The whole CDR3 protein reads CASSNRAGANVLTF.